These 23 T cell receptor beta chains were all obtained from the same sample, sequenced in a study of shared clonotypes between healthy human individuals. TCRdb's table, derived via immunoSEQ multiplex PCR, lists solely in-frame clones and lacks some. Among about 1,900,000 clones, 85% to 95% were seen once, and the ten largest hold roughly 1%. Positive CCR7 selection of CD45RO-negative cells yielded the naive CD8 cells, and terminally differentiated effector memory CD45RA+ cells were excluded. Sequencing was performed on naive CD8+ T cells sorted from blood. Every receptor here comes from a man aged 18 to 30 in good health.

The chain couples TRBV7-3 to TRBJ2-1; D is unclear. This CDR3 has 16 residues. Germline V gene lookup returns CDR1 SGHTA and CDR2 FQGTGA. The V and J ends lost 5 bases and 1 base respectively, with 15 bases between them. The CDR3 DNA follows: TGTGCCAGCAGCCTCCCTGGGAAATCGTCCTACAATGAGCAGTTCTTC. Protein product: CASSLPGKSSYNEQFF.

The V and J genes are TRBV12-5 and TRBJ2-4; D possibly corresponds to TRBD1 (5 bases). Germline values: CDR1 LGHNT, CDR2 FRNRAP. CDR3 length: 14 residues. CDR3 sequence: CPPGQNLAKNIQYF. The CDR3 nucleotides are TGTCCTCCAGGGCAGAACCTAGCCAAAAACATTCAGTACTTC.

The J gene is TRBJ1-3, the V gene TRBV4-1; 7 nucleotides align to TRBD1. There are 17 residues in the CDR3. Per the germline V gene, CDR1 is MGHRA and CDR2 is YSYEKL. After removal of 2 bases from V and 2 bases from J, the junction contained 9 bases not matched to a gene. CDR3 amino acids: CASSQIPTGRTGNTIYF. Here the CDR3 DNA reads TGCGCCAGCAGCCAAATCCCGACAGGGCGGACTGGAAACACCATATATTTT.

The count of this clone is one. The chain joins TRBV30 to TRBJ2-2; D not resolved. Deletions cut 5 bases from V and 1 base from J, with 14 bases between. CDR1 and CDR2 from the germline V gene are GTSNPN and SVGIG (reference sequence). This CDR3 region has 15 residues. CDR3: CAWVNPNMNTGELFF. DNA of the CDR3: TGTGCCTGGGTCAATCCGAACATGAACACCGGGGAGCTGTTTTTT.

V and J are TRBV9 and TRBJ2-3; D is possibly TRBD1 (6 bases). With 0 bases removed from V and 0 bases from J, the gap between germline ends came to 11 bases. The CDR3 covers 16 residues. CDR1 is SGDLS, CDR2 YYNGEE, per germline. The CDR3 DNA sequence: TGTGCCAGCAGCGTAGAGGGGACAACTAGCACAGATACGCAGTATTTT. Translated, it gives CASSVEGTTSTDTQYF.

V is TRBV5-1 and J is TRBJ2-3, with TRBD1 identical over 9 bases. Losses at the gene ends were 4 bases for V and 0 bases for J; bases not matched to a gene: 3. This CDR3 has 15 residues. CDR1 is SGHRS and CDR2 is YFSETQ in the germline V gene. CDR3 region: CASSGGTGSTDTQYF. The CDR3 coding sequence is TGCGCCAGCAGCGGCGGGACAGGGAGCACAGATACGCAGTATTTT.

To note about this clone: Distinct nucleotide sequences in the sample also encode this CDR3. This chain connects TRBV4-3 to TRBJ1-2, with D tentatively TRBD1 (6 bases). There are 15 residues in the CDR3. V was shortened by 0 bases and J by 2 bases, with 10 bases between the two germline ends. Germline loops: CDR1 LGHNA, CDR2 YSLEER. CDR3 DNA: TGCGCCAGCAGCCAAGAAGGCCAGGGGAACTATGGCTACACCTTC. It specifies CASSQEGQGNYGYTF.

This clone has a single count. The sample has other DNA sequences that encode this CDR3 too. The rearrangement links TRBV19 to TRBJ2-7; D may be TRBD1 (6 bases). Germline CDR1 and CDR2: LNHDA and SQIVND (reference sequence). The CDR3 is 13 amino acids. V was cut by 5 bases and J by 1 base, with 9 bases left in between. The DNA of the CDR3 is TGTGCCAGTAGTCCAGGGGTTTCCTACGAGCAGTACTTC. Protein product: CASSPGVSYEQYF.

The V and J genes are TRBV25-1 and TRBJ2-4; D is possibly TRBD2 (5 bases). Trimming pared 3 bases from V and 8 bases from J, leaving 11 bases between. This CDR3 spans 13 amino acids. CDR1 is MGHDK, CDR2 SYGVNS, per germline. The CDR3 nucleotides are TGTGCCAGCAGTGAGTTAGCGCGGGACATTCAGTACTTC. Amino acids: CASSELARDIQYF.

The rearrangement uses TRBV7-9 and TRBJ2-7, with a tentative D call TRBD1 (5 bases). Germline CDR1 is SEHNR and CDR2 is FQNEAQ (reference sequence). V was clipped by 2 bases and J by 4 bases, with 18 bases between them. This CDR3 is 16 amino acids long. CDR3 residues: CASSLLPRSGSYEQYF. CDR3 nucleotide sequence: TGTGCCAGCAGCTTATTACCTAGGTCAGGGTCGTACGAGCAGTACTTC.

The chain recombines TRBV29-1 with TRBJ2-3, with D uncertain. Trimming removed 3 bases from V and 0 bases from J, with 10 bases in between. CDR1 SQVTM and CDR2 ANQGSEA come from the germline V gene. The CDR3 loop spans 14 amino acids. The CDR3 nucleotides are TGCAGCGTTGATCTCGACACTAGCACAGATACGCAGTATTTT. Encoded protein: CSVDLDTSTDTQYF.

The rearrangement joins TRBV29-1 to TRBJ2-7; D is possibly TRBD1 or TRBD2 (5 bases each). Per the germline V gene, CDR1 is SQVTM and CDR2 is ANQGSEA. The CDR3 contains 13 residues. The germline V and J ends were trimmed by 4 bases and 4 bases, with 14 bases remaining between them. The CDR3 protein is CSVAPGALYEQYF. In nucleotides, the CDR3 is TGCAGCGTTGCCCCCGGGGCCCTGTACGAGCAGTACTTC.

The gene calls are TRBV27 and TRBJ1-5; D is undetermined. The germline V gene encodes CDR1 MNHEY and CDR2 SMNVEV (reference sequence). Trimming shortened V by 5 bases and J by 4 bases, and 9 bases separated the two germline ends. The CDR3 is made up of 13 amino acids. The CDR3 sequence: CASSMWVNQPQHF. As DNA, the CDR3 is TGTGCCAGCAGTATGTGGGTGAATCAGCCCCAGCATTTT.

Remarks on this clone: The sample holds other DNA sequences that translate to the same CDR3. The chain recombines TRBV15 with TRBJ2-7; 10 bases fit TRBD1. J gave up 4 bases and V 5 bases, and 2 bases lay outside the gene matches. Looked up from germline, CDR1 is LNHNV and CDR2 is YYDKDF (reference sequence). The CDR3 is 13 amino acids. CDR3 nucleotide sequence: TGTGCCACCAGCCCGGGACAGGGGTACGAGCAGTACTTC. It is translated as CATSPGQGYEQYF.

This rearrangement joins TRBV7-2 to TRBJ2-1; TRBD2 matches at 10 bases. The CDR3 runs 15 residues. V gave up 5 bases and J gave up 5 bases; unmatched junction bases: 6. Looked up from germline, CDR1 is SGHTA and CDR2 is FQGNSA. CDR3 bases: TGTGCCAGCAGCCTTGGTACTAGCGGGAACAATGAGCAGTTCTTC. As protein: CASSLGTSGNNEQFF.

CDR3 residues: CASSFGTGKEQYF. The CDR3 nucleotides read TGTGCCAGCAGTTTTGGAACAGGAAAAGAGCAGTACTTC. V is TRBV27 and J is TRBJ2-7, with D maybe TRBD1 (5 bases). This CDR3 is built from 13 residues. V lost 3 bases and J lost 7, with 13 bases in between. The germline V gene has CDR1 MNHEY and CDR2 SMNVEV (reference sequence).

The rearrangement links TRBV2 to TRBJ2-1; TRBD1 might be the D (6 bases). The CDR3 totals 15 residues. With 7 bases removed from V and 0 bases from J, the gap between germline ends came to 13 bases. Germline CDR1 SNHLY, CDR2 FYNNEI. CDR3 coding DNA: TGTGCCAGCACCGTGGGGGCGGGCTCCTACAATGAGCAGTTCTTC. This codes for CASTVGAGSYNEQFF.

The chain joins TRBV7-8 to TRBJ2-2; D ambiguous. The CDR3 spans 14 residues. V was cut by 0 bases and J by 1 base, with 3 bases left in between. Germline values: CDR1 SGHVS, CDR2 FQNEAQ. CDR3 in DNA: TGTGCCAGCAGCTTAGCCGAGAACACCGGGGAGCTGTTTTTT. Encoded protein: CASSLAENTGELFF.

The chain recombines TRBV5-6 with TRBJ2-1; a weak D match, TRBD1 (7 bases). V lost 3 bases, J lost 1 base, and 14 bases lay in between. CDR1 is SGHDT and CDR2 is YYEEEE in the germline V gene. The CDR3 covers 16 residues. The CDR3 sequence is CASSSDREESYNEQFF. The CDR3 DNA follows: TGTGCCAGCAGCTCTGACAGGGAGGAGTCCTACAATGAGCAGTTCTTC.

V and J are TRBV7-8 and TRBJ2-7; 8 nucleotides align to TRBD2. Germline lookup yields CDR1 SGHVS and CDR2 FQNEAQ. With 4 bases clipped from V and 0 bases from J, the junction kept 5 bases outside the gene matches. The CDR3 is 15 residues long. The CDR3 DNA sequence: TGTGCCAGCAGCTCCAATAGCGGGGTCTCCTACGAGCAGTACTTC. This codes for CASSSNSGVSYEQYF.

The CDR3 protein is CASSLGTGWDTEAFF. As DNA, the CDR3 is TGTGCCAGCAGTTTAGGGACAGGGTGGGACACTGAAGCTTTCTTT. The rearrangement joins TRBV27 to TRBJ1-1; 9 nucleotides match TRBD1. Germline CDR1 and CDR2: MNHEY and SMNVEV (reference sequence). This CDR3 has 15 residues. After removal of 2 bases from V and 3 bases from J, the junction contained 4 bases not matched to a gene.

The CDR3 is CAWSVYGLGEKLFF. The CDR3 bases are TGTGCCTGGAGTGTATATGGGTTGGGAGAAAAACTGTTTTTT. The chain recombines TRBV30 with TRBJ1-4; D not resolved. The CDR3 covers 14 residues. CDR1 is GTSNPN, CDR2 SVGIG, per germline (reference sequence). V was cut by 0 bases and J by 8 bases, with 13 bases left in between. Full variable domain (rest looked up from reference TRBV30 and TRBJ1-4): SQTIHQWPATLVQPVGSPLSLECTVEGTSNPNLYWYRQAAGRGLQLLFYSVGIGQISSEVPQNLSASRPQDRQFILSSKKLLLSDSGFYLCAWSVYGLGEKLFFGSGTQLSVL.

The rearrangement uses TRBV25-1 and TRBJ2-7, with 8 positions matching TRBD1. The CDR3 length is 15 residues. Germline assignment: CDR1 MGHDK and CDR2 SYGVNS. V gave up 1 base and J gave up 3 bases; unmatched junction bases: 5. CDR3 region: CASSESGTGIYEQYF. The CDR3 DNA follows: TGTGCCAGCAGTGAATCTGGGACAGGAATCTACGAGCAGTACTTC.